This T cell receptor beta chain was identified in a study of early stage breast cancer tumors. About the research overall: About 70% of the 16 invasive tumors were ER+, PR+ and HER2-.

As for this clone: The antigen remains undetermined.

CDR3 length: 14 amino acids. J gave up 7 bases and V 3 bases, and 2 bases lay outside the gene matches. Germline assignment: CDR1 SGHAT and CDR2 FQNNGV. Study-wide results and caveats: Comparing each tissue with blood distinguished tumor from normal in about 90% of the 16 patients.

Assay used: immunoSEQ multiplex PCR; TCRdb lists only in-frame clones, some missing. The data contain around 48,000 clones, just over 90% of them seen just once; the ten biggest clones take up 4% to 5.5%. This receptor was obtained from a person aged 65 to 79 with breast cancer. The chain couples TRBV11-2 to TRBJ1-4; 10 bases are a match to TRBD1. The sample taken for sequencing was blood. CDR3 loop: CASSLGQGFEKLFF. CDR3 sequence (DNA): TGTGCCAGCAGCTTGGGACAGGGGTTTGAAAAACTGTTTTTT.